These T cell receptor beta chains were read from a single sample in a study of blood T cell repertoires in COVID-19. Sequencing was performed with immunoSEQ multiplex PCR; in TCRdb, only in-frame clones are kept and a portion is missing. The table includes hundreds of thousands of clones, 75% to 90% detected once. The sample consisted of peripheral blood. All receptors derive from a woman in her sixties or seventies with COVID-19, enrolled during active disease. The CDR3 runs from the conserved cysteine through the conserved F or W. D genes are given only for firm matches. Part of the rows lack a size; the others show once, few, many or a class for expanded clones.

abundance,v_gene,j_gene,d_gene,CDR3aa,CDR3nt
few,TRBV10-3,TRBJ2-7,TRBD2,CAISASGGGREQYF,TGTGCCATCAGTGCGTCGGGGGGAGGGCGCGAGCAGTACTTC
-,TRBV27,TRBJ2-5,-,CASSFSQGGETQYF,TGTGCCAGCAGTTTCTCCCAGGGGGGAGAGACCCAGTACTTC
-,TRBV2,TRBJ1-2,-,CAAGKLPYGYTF,TGTGCCGCGGGGAAATTGCCCTATGGCTACACCTTC
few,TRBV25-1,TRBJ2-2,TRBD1,CASSRSGTGDTGELFF,TGTGCCAGCAGCCGTTCTGGGACAGGAGACACCGGGGAGCTGTTTTTT
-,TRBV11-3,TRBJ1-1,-,CASSFTTGNTEAFF,TGTGCCAGCAGCTTCACGACAGGGAACACTGAAGCTTTCTTT
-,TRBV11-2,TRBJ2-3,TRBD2,CASSSPGGESTDTQYF,TGTGCCAGCAGCTCGCCGGGGGGGGAGAGCACAGATACGCAGTATTTT
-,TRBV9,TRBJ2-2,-,CASSVGQNTGELFF,TGTGCCAGCAGCGTGGGACAGAACACCGGGGAGCTGTTTTTT
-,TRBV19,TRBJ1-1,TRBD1,CASRDRVNTEAFF,TGTGCCAGTAGGGACAGGGTGAACACTGAAGCTTTCTTT
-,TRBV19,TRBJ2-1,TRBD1,CASSRTGEYEQFF,TGTGCCAGTAGTAGAACAGGGGAGTATGAGCAGTTCTTC
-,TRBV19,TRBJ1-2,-,CATWRPGGTYGYTF,TGTGCCACCTGGCGGCCGGGGGGTACCTATGGCTACACCTTC
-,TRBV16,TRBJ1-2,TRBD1,CASSQSRTGGKNGYTF,TGTGCCAGCAGCCAATCGAGGACAGGGGGGAAAAACGGCTACACCTTC
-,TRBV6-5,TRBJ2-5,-,CASSYLGGQETQYF,TGTGCCAGCAGTTACCTAGGGGGTCAAGAGACCCAGTACTTC
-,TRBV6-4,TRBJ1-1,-,CASSESFGGSTEAFF,TGTGCCAGCAGTGAAAGTTTTGGGGGCAGCACTGAAGCTTTCTTT
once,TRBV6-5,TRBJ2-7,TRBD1,CASSYTGVRAYEQYF,TGTGCCAGCAGTTACACAGGGGTGAGGGCCTACGAGCAGTACTTC
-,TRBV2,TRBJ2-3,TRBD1,CASSDRGRTDTQYF,TGTGCCAGCAGTGACAGGGGGCGCACAGATACGCAGTATTTT
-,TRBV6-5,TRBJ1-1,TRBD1,CASSLWTGDTEAFF,TGTGCCAGCAGTTTGTGGACAGGGGATACTGAAGCTTTCTTT
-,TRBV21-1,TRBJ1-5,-,CASSFHQGESNQPQHF,TGTGCCAGCAGCTTCCACCAGGGGGAAAGTAATCAGCCCCAGCATTTT
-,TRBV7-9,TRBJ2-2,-,CASRRGRGELFF,TGTGCCAGCCGCAGGGGACGCGGCGAGCTGTTTTTT
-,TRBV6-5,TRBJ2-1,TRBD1,CASSIGQATYNEQFF,TGTGCCAGCAGTATAGGACAGGCTACTTACAATGAGCAGTTCTTC
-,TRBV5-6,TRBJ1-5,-,CASSLTGMNNQPQHF,TGTGCCAGCAGCTTGACAGGCATGAACAATCAGCCCCAGCATTTT
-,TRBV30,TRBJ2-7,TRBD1,CAWSVTGGRTYEQYF,TGTGCCTGGAGTGTTACAGGGGGACGGACCTACGAGCAGTACTTC
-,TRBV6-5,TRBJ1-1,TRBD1,CASRNLDRDATEAFF,TGTGCCAGCAGAAACCTGGACAGGGATGCCACTGAAGCTTTCTTT
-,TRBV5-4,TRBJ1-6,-,CASSSKREGNSPLHF,TGTGCCAGCAGTTCGAAGAGGGAGGGTAATTCACCCCTCCACTTT
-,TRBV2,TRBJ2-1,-,CASSLQGINEQFF,TGTGCCAGCAGCCTTCAGGGGATCAATGAGCAGTTCTTC
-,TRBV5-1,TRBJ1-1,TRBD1,CASSSRQGNTEAFF,TGCGCCAGCAGCTCTCGACAGGGGAACACTGAAGCTTTCTTT
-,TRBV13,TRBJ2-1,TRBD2,CASSRLAGAYNEQFF,TGTGCCAGCAGCCGACTAGCGGGGGCTTACAATGAGCAGTTCTTC
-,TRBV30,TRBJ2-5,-,CAWSGQIQETQYF,TGTGCCTGGAGTGGGCAGATCCAAGAGACCCAGTACTTC
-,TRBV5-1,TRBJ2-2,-,CASNWGPDTGELFF,TGCGCCAGCAATTGGGGGCCGGACACCGGGGAGCTGTTTTTT
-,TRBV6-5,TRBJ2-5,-,CASSYSIGSSGETQYF,TGTGCCAGCAGTTACTCGATAGGATCCAGCGGGGAGACCCAGTACTTC
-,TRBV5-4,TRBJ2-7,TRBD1,CASSWDSYEQYF,TGTGCCAGCAGTTGGGACAGCTACGAGCAGTACTTC
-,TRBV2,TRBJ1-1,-,CAGQQGPATEAFF,TGTGCCGGGCAACAGGGCCCGGCCACTGAAGCTTTCTTT
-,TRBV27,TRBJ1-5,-,CASSSGRGGHRNQPQHF,TGTGCCAGCAGTTCGGGGAGGGGGGGGCACCGCAATCAGCCCCAGCATTTT
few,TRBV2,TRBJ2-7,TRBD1,CASMGQGRSYEQYF,TGTGCCAGCATGGGACAGGGTCGCTCCTACGAGCAGTACTTC
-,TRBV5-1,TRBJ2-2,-,CASSPRPGVDGELFF,TGCGCCAGCAGCCCCAGGCCAGGGGTGGACGGGGAGCTGTTTTTT
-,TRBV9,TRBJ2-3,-,CASSVGPSGTDTQYF,TGTGCCAGCAGCGTTGGGCCTTCTGGGACAGATACGCAGTATTTT
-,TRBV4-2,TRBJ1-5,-,CASSQDLKEYHQPQHF,TGTGCCAGCAGCCAAGATCTTAAAGAGTACCATCAGCCCCAGCATTTT
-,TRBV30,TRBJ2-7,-,CAWSVSRISSYEQYF,TGTGCCTGGAGTGTATCCAGGATAAGCTCCTACGAGCAGTACTTC
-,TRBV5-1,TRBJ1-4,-,CASSPRTDLNEKLFF,TGCGCCAGCAGCCCGCGGACAGACCTAAATGAAAAACTGTTTTTT
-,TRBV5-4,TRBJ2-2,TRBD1,CASSAEGARYTGELFF,TGTGCCAGCAGCGCCGAGGGGGCGCGGTACACCGGGGAGCTGTTTTTT
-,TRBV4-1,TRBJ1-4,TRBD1,CASSQVDRERDKLFF,TGCGCCAGCAGCCAAGTGGACAGGGAGCGAGATAAACTGTTTTTT
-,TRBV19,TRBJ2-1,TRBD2,CASSIWGLAGGFSYNEQFF,TGTGCCAGTAGTATTTGGGGACTAGCGGGGGGTTTCTCCTACAATGAGCAGTTCTTC
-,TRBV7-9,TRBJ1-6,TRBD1,CASSPRGTFLNSPLHF,TGTGCCAGCAGCCCCAGGGGGACCTTTTTAAATTCACCCCTCCACTTT
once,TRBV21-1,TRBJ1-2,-,CASGDPGRRDGYTF,TGTGCCAGCGGGGACCCGGGACGGAGGGATGGCTACACCTTC
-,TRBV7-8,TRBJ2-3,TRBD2,CASSSAIAGISTDTQYF,TGTGCCAGCAGCTCCGCGATAGCGGGTATTAGCACAGATACGCAGTATTTT
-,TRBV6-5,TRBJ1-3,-,CASSYSPGAGNTIYF,TGTGCCAGCAGTTACTCACCAGGGGCTGGAAACACCATATATTTT
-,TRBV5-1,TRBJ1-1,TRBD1,CASSLERQGTEAFF,TGCGCCAGCAGCTTGGAGAGACAGGGCACTGAAGCTTTCTTT
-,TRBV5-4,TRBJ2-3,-,CASRHRGANTDTQYF,TGTGCCAGCAGACACCGGGGGGCCAACACAGATACGCAGTATTTT
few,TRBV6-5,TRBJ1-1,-,CASRETANTEAFF,TGTGCCAGCAGGGAGACGGCTAACACTGAAGCTTTCTTT
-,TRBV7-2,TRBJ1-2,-,CASSFHIQGSNYGYTF,TGTGCCAGCAGCTTCCACATACAGGGATCTAACTATGGCTACACCTTC
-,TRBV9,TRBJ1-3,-,CASSSTLDRGAIYF,TGTGCCAGCAGCTCTACCTTGGACAGAGGCGCCATATATTTT